This TCR beta chain was captured in a study of shared clonotypes between healthy human individuals. The study's findings and limits: Unshared clonotypes carried lower generation probabilities than those common to all four donors.

In its sample, this clone was seen a few times. What it binds is unknown. CD45RO-negative, CCR7-positively selected cells formed the naive CD8 fraction, excluding terminally differentiated effector memory CD45RA+ cells. None of the donors, who were healthy HIV-negative adults, had recently had acute infections or vaccinations. The CDR3 runs to 17 residues. Germline V gene lookup returns CDR1 MNHEY and CDR2 SMNVEV (reference sequence). Trimming took 6 bases from V and 7 from J; bases not matched to a gene: 18. The protocol was immunoSEQ multiplex PCR, while the TCRdb copy is restricted to in-frame clones and leaves out a portion. Among about 2,100,000 clones listed, 90% to 95% were seen once.

Sequenced: naive CD8+ T cells from PBMCs. This rearrangement joins TRBV27 to TRBJ1-5; 7 positions match TRBD1. The source of this sequence is a man between 18 and 35 years old in good health. Some clones in this sample may be carry-over from other donors' samples. Here the CDR3 DNA reads TGTGCCAGCAGCACTATCTCATCGACAGGGCCCGAGCAGCCCCAGCATTTT. Protein sequence: CASSTISSTGPEQPQHF.